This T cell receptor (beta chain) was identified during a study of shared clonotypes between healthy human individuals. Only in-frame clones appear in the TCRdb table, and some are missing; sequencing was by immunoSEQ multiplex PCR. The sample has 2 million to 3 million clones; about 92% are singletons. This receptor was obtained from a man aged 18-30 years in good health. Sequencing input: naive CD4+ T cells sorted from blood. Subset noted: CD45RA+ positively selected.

CDR3 sequence: CASSIGRAGGFNEQFF. The CDR3 region has the DNA TGTGCCAGTAGTATCGGGAGAGCGGGAGGGTTCAATGAGCAGTTCTTC. V is TRBV19 and J is TRBJ2-1, with 10 bases lining up with TRBD2. Germline assignment: CDR1 LNHDA and CDR2 SQIVND (reference sequence). V trimming: 3 bases; J trimming: 6 bases; junction bases outside the gene matches: 8. The CDR3 is 16 residues long.